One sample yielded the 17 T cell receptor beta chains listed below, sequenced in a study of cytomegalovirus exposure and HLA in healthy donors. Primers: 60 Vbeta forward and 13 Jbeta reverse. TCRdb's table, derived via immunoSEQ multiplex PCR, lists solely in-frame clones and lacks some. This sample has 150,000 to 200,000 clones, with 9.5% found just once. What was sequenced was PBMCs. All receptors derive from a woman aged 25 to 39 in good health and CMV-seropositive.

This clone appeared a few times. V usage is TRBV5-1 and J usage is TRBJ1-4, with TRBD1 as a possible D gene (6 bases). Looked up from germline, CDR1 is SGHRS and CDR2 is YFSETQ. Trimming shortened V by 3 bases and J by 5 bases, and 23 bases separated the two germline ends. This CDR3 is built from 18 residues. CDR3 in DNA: TGCGCCAGCAGCTCGAATACCCAGTTTCAGGGGCCGAATGAAAAACTGTTTTTT. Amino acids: CASSSNTQFQGPNEKLFF.

CDR3 region: CASSSPNSSGLQETQYF. In nucleotides, the CDR3 is TGTGCCAGCAGCTCTCCTAACTCTAGCGGCCTCCAAGAGACCCAGTACTTC. The chain carries TRBV13 and TRBJ2-5, with TRBD2 identical over 7 bases. Trimming at V came to 4 bases and at J to 1 base, leaving 12 bases not matched to a gene. Germline CDR1 reads PRHDT; CDR2 reads FYEKMQ (reference sequence). The CDR3 spans 17 residues.

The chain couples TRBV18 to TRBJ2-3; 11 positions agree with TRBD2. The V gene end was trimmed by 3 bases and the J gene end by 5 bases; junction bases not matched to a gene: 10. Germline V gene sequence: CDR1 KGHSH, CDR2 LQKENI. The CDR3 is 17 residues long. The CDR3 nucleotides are TGTGCCAGCTCACCGAGGGAACTAGCGGGAGCTAAAGATACGCAGTATTTT. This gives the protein CASSPRELAGAKDTQYF.

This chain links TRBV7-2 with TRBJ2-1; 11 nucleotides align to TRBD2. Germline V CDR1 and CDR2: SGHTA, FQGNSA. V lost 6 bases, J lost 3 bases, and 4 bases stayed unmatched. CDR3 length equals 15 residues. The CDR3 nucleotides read TGTGCCAGCAGGCGACTAGCGGGAATCTACAATGAGCAGTTCTTC. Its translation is CASRRLAGIYNEQFF.

CDR3 sequence reads: CGALGSPPLSDYGYTF. The CDR3 DNA sequence: TGCGGAGCCCTAGGCAGCCCGCCCTTATCCGACTATGGCTACACCTTC. This sequence joins TRBV29-1 and TRBJ1-2; D is uncertain. The CDR3 runs to 16 residues. Looked up from germline, CDR1 is SQVTM and CDR2 is ANQGSEA.

The CDR3 bases are TGCGCCAGCAGCTCGGGACAGTCGAACACTGAAGCTTTCTTT. Its protein product is CASSSGQSNTEAFF. This chain joins TRBV5-1 and TRBJ1-1; 7 positions agree with TRBD1. Germline V gene sequence: CDR1 SGHRS, CDR2 YFSETQ. Losses at the gene ends were 3 bases for V and 1 base for J; bases not matched to a gene: 3. The CDR3 covers 14 residues.

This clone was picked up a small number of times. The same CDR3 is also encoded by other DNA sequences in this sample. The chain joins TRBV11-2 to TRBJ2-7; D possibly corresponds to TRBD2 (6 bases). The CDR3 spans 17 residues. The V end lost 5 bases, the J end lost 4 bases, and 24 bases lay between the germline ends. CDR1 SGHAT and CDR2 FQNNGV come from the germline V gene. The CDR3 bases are TGTGCCAGCAGCCCGAGACTAGTTCAGACCCAGACTTACGAGCAGTACTTC. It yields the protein CASSPRLVQTQTYEQYF.

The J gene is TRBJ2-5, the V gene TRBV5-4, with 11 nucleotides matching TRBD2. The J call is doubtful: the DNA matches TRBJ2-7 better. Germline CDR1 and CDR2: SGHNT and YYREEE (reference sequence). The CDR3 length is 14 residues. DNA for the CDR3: TGTGCCAGCAGTACTAGCGGGAGTGTGTACGAGCAGTACTTC. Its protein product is CASSTSGSVYEQYF.

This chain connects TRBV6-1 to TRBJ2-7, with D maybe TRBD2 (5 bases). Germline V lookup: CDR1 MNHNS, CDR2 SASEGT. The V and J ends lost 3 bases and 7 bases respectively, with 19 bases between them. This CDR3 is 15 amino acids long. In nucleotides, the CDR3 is TGTGCCAGCAGTGAGAGTGAGGGTGTTCGTAGGGAGCAGTACTTC. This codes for CASSESEGVRREQYF.

This chain's CDR3 is CASSFIPANYGYTF. CDR3 in DNA: TGCGCCAGCAGCTTTATACCAGCTAACTATGGCTACACCTTC. The J gene is TRBJ1-2, the V gene TRBV5-1; D is undetermined. Trimming shortened V by 2 bases and J by 0 bases, and 8 bases separated the two germline ends. The CDR3 has 14 residues. Germline CDR1 and CDR2: SGHRS and YFSETQ.

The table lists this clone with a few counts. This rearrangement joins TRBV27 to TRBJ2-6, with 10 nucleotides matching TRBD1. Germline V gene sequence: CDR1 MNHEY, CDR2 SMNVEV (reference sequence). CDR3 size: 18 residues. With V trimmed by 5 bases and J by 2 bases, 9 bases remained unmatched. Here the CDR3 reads CASSPWGDRGAGANVLTF. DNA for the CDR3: TGTGCCAGCAGTCCATGGGGGGACAGGGGTGCTGGGGCCAACGTCCTGACTTTC. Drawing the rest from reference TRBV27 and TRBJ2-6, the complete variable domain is EAQVTQNPRYLITVTGKKLTVTCSQNMNHEYMSWYRQDPGLGLRQIYYSMNVEVTDKGDVPEGYKVSRKEKRNFPLILESPSPNQTSLYFCASSPWGDRGAGANVLTFGAGSRLTVL.

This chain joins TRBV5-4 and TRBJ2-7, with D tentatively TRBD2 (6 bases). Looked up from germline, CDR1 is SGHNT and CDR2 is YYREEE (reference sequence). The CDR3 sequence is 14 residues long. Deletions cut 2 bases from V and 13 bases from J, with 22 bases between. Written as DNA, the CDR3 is TGTGCCAGCAGCTTATACGGCCGGCGACCAGCGGGCTACTTC. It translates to CASSLYGRRPAGYF.

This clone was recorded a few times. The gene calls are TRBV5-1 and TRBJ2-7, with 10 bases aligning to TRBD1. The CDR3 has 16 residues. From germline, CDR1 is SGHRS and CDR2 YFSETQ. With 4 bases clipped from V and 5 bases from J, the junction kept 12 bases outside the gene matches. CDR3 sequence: CASSHKPGQGSHEQYF. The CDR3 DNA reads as TGCGCCAGCAGCCACAAGCCGGGACAGGGGTCCCACGAGCAGTACTTC.

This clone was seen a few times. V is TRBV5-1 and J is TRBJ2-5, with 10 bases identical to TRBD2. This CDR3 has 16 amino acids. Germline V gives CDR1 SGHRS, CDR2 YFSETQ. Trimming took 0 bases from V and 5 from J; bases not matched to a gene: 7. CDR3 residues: CASSLDIAGGKETQYF. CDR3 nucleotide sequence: TGCGCCAGCAGCTTGGACATAGCGGGAGGAAAGGAGACCCAGTACTTC. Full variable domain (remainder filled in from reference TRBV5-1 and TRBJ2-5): KAGVTQTPRYLIKTRGQQVTLSCSPISGHRSVSWYQQTPGQGLQFLFEYFSETQRNKGNFPGRFSGRQFSNSRSEMNVSTLELGDSALYLCASSLDIAGGKETQYFGPGTRLLVL.

CDR3 bases: TGTGCCAGCAGCTCTAATGATATAGCGGGAGGGCCGTTCAATGAGCAGTTCTTC. This encodes CASSSNDIAGGPFNEQFF. The chain couples TRBV7-9 to TRBJ2-1; 11 positions match TRBD2. This CDR3 spans 18 amino acids. Per germline, CDR1 SEHNR and CDR2 FQNEAQ (reference sequence). V lost 4 bases to trimming and J lost 6 bases; unmatched junction nucleotides: 14.

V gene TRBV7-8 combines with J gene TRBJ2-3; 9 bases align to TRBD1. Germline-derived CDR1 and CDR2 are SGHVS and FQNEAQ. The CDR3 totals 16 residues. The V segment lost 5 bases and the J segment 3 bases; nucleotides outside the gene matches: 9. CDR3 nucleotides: TGTGCCAGCAGCGGAGACAGGGGGGCGAGGACAGATACGCAGTATTTT. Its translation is CASSGDRGARTDTQYF.

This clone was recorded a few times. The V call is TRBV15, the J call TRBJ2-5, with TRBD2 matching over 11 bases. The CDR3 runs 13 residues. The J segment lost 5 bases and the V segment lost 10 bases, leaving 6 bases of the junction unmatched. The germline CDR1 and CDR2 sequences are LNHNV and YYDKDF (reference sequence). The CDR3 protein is CASTSGSRETQYF. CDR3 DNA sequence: TGTGCCAGCACTAGCGGGAGTAGGGAGACCCAGTACTTC.